This entry lists 23 T cell receptor beta chains sequenced from one sample in a study of T cell repertoires in cytomegalovirus infection (dated by TCRdb to between 2017 and 2020). What the treatment or condition label conveys for this sample: in vitro stimulation with specific CMV peptide epitopes to enrich CMV-specific T cells. What these receptors recognize is not known. Data came from an Illumina HiSeq 1500. TCRdb passed the public sequencing reads through fastp at Q25 and MiXCR, retaining productive beta sequences. Here each entry gathers all rows of one CDR3 protein and keeps the most common genes and DNA. The sample table records fewer than 1,000,000 distinct CDR3 sequences; roughly 30% of these occur just once. The ten biggest clones cover roughly an eighth of the sample. Specimen: cultured CD8+ T cells from PBMCs, collected from culture after CMV antigen stimulation. Receptors originate from a human donor in good health (CMV status not recorded). Some clones in this sample may be carry-over from other donors' samples.

The chain has TRBV7-9 and TRBJ2-7; D is unclear. Trimming took off 5 bases at V and 7 bases at J, with 12 bases between the two ends. Germline V gene sequence: CDR1 SEHNR, CDR2 FQNEAQ (reference sequence). CDR3 length equals 12 residues. Here the CDR3 reads CASSPHSREQYF. The CDR3 nucleotides are TGTGCCAGCAGCCCGCATTCCCGAGAGCAGTACTTC. The full variable domain, its missing parts supplied by reference TRBV7-9 and TRBJ2-7, is DTGVSQNPRHKITKRGQNVTFRCDPISEHNRLYWYRQTLGQGPEFLTYFQNEAQLEKSRLLSDRFSAERPKGSFSTLEIQRTEQGDSAMYLCASSPHSREQYFGPGTRLTVT.

The chain uses TRBV11-3 and TRBJ2-2; 15 bases map to TRBD2. With V trimmed by 4 bases and J by 5 bases, 8 bases remained unmatched. The CDR3 has 18 residues. CDR1 is SGHNT and CDR2 is YENEEA in the germline V gene. The CDR3 coding sequence is TGTGCCAGCAGCTCCTGGACTAGCGGGGGGGCCGAGACCGGGGAGCTGTTTTTT. Translating it yields CASSSWTSGGAETGELFF.

This clonotype was recorded a few times. The chain joins TRBV28 to TRBJ2-4, with 7 bases aligning to TRBD1. V lost 1 base to trimming and J lost 0 bases; unmatched junction nucleotides: 9. The V gene's germline CDR1 is MDHEN and CDR2 SYDVKM. This CDR3 region has 18 residues. The chain's CDR3 is CASSLSTGTDLAKNIQYF. DNA for the CDR3: TGTGCCAGCAGTTTATCGACAGGGACCGATTTAGCCAAAAACATTCAGTACTTC. The full variable domain, with the rest looked up from reference TRBV28 and TRBJ2-4, is DVKVTQSSRYLVKRTGEKVFLECVQDMDHENMFWYRQDPGLGLRLIYFSYDVKMKEKGDIPEGYSVSREKKERFSLILESASTNQTSMYLCASSLSTGTDLAKNIQYFGAGTRLSVL.

The table lists this clonotype with a few counts. DNA of the CDR3: TGCGCCAGCAGTGTCGGACTAGCGGGGGGCCCTTTAGATGAGCAGTTCTTC. It encodes CASSVGLAGGPLDEQFF. The gene calls are TRBV10-2 and TRBJ2-1, with TRBD2 matching 14 bases. Germline V CDR1 and CDR2: WSHSY, SAAADI. Losses at the gene ends were 4 bases for V and 8 bases for J; bases not matched to a gene: 10. The CDR3 loop spans 17 amino acids.

A remark on this clonotype: Sequence at one end of the junction differs from germline and may be a read error. The J gene is TRBJ1-2, the V gene TRBV12-3 or TRBV12-4; D unresolved. The CDR3 is 14 residues long. The CDR3, as DNA: TGTGCCAACAGTTTACAAGGCAGTCTCTATGGCTACACCTTC. It encodes CANSLQGSLYGYTF.

The chain couples TRBV11-2 to TRBJ2-1; 9 nucleotides align to TRBD1. From germline, CDR1 is SGHAT and CDR2 FQNNGV. The CDR3 spans 17 residues. V lost 5 bases and J lost 9; bases outside the gene matches: 17. This CDR3 reads CASSLRGGGQGITEQFF. The CDR3 DNA reads as TGTGCCAGCAGCCTAAGAGGGGGAGGACAGGGGATCACTGAGCAGTTCTTC.

This clonotype showed up just a few times. V and J are TRBV7-9 and TRBJ1-2, with 10 bases identical to TRBD1. V lost 5 bases to trimming and J lost 8 bases; unmatched junction nucleotides: 11. CDR1 is SEHNR, CDR2 FQNEAQ, per germline (reference sequence). CDR3 length: 15 residues. This CDR3 is CASSRETGGMRGYTF. The CDR3 DNA reads TGTGCCAGCAGCCGAGAGACAGGGGGCATGCGGGGCTACACCTTC.

This chain connects TRBV28 to TRBJ1-5; TRBD1 matches at 9 bases. V trimming: 6 bases; J trimming: 7 bases; junction bases outside the gene matches: 16. Germline V gene sequence: CDR1 MDHEN, CDR2 SYDVKM. The CDR3 runs to 17 residues. As DNA, the CDR3 is TGTGCCAGCAGCCTTGGGGCTACAGGGGGCGGAGGCCAGCCCCAGCATTTT. Residues: CASSLGATGGGGQPQHF. Variable domain in full (rest from reference TRBV28 and TRBJ1-5): DVKVTQSSRYLVKRTGEKVFLECVQDMDHENMFWYRQDPGLGLRLIYFSYDVKMKEKGDIPEGYSVSREKKERFSLILESASTNQTSMYLCASSLGATGGGGQPQHFGDGTRLSIL.

The gene calls are TRBV4-1 and TRBJ1-5; D might be TRBD1 (6 bases). V lost 1 base, J lost 3 bases, and 10 bases lay in between. This CDR3 is built from 15 residues. Germline CDR1 and CDR2: MGHRA and YSYEKL. The CDR3 DNA is TGCGCCAGCAGCCAAGCCACAGGGTTCAATCAGCCCCAGCATTTT. It codes for CASSQATGFNQPQHF.

The V gene is TRBV9, the J gene TRBJ2-1, with 15 bases lining up with TRBD2. J lost 1 base, V lost 7 bases, and 3 bases had no gene match. The CDR3 is 16 residues long. Germline lookup yields CDR1 SGDLS and CDR2 YYNGEE. This CDR3 is CASGTSGGRSYNEQFF. The DNA of the CDR3 is TGTGCCAGCGGGACTAGCGGGGGGCGATCCTACAATGAGCAGTTCTTC.

This clonotype was detected ten times or more. This rearrangement joins TRBV7-9 to TRBJ2-3; D possibly corresponds to TRBD2 (5 bases). The length of the CDR3 is 16 residues. Between the trimmed V and J ends, which lost 5 bases and 0 bases, there was a span of 15 bases. Germline V gives CDR1 SEHNR, CDR2 FQNEAQ (reference sequence). The chain's CDR3 is CASSPGLERSTDTQYF. Here the CDR3 DNA reads TGTGCCAGCAGCCCTGGACTCGAGAGGAGCACAGATACGCAGTATTTT.

The chain uses TRBV10-3 and TRBJ1-3; a possible D gene is TRBD1 (6 bases). Germline CDR1 ENHRY, CDR2 SYGVKD. V was shortened by 11 bases and J by 0 bases, with 26 bases between the two germline ends. The CDR3 has 18 residues. In nucleotides, the CDR3 is TGTGCCGTCCAGGGGCCGGGTCTCTCCCCGGGCTCTGGAAACACCATATATTTT. Its translation: CAVQGPGLSPGSGNTIYF.

In this sample, this clonotype turned up a few times. The CDR3 loop reads CASSSTSNSPLHF. CDR3 nucleotides: TGTGCCAGCAGTTCCACGAGTAATTCACCCCTCCACTTT. The chain recombines TRBV12-3 or TRBV12-4 with TRBJ1-6; D unclear. Trimming shortened V by 4 bases and J by 6 bases, and 7 bases separated the two germline ends. This CDR3 is built from 13 residues.

This clonotype occurred once. The V and J genes are TRBV9 and TRBJ1-2, with TRBD1 matching over 7 bases. Germline CDR1 reads SGDLS; CDR2 reads YYNGEE. This CDR3 is 16 amino acids long. V lost 4 bases to trimming and J lost 8 bases; unmatched junction nucleotides: 17. CDR3 nucleotides: TGTGCCAGCAGCTCGCTCCCCAAGACAGGGTACAGCGGCTACACCTTC. Translated: CASSSLPKTGYSGYTF.

This clonotype occurred many times. The rearrangement joins TRBV27 to TRBJ2-5; 10 nucleotides align to TRBD1. The CDR3 length is 18 residues. The germline CDR1 and CDR2 sequences are MNHEY and SMNVEV (reference sequence). V dropped 2 bases and J dropped 4; count of bases not matched to a gene: 13. The chain's CDR3 is CASSLPPRTGGRSETQYF. CDR3 in DNA: TGTGCCAGCAGTTTACCCCCTCGGACAGGGGGTCGATCAGAGACCCAGTACTTC.

This chain links TRBV5-6 with TRBJ2-2, with D hard to call. This CDR3 region has 14 residues. Per the germline V gene, CDR1 is SGHDT and CDR2 is YYEEEE. V gave up 2 bases and J gave up 5 bases, with 10 bases separating them. The CDR3 DNA reads TGTGCCAGCAGCTTATGGAGTTCGACCGGGGAGCTGTTTTTT. Its translation: CASSLWSSTGELFF.

CDR3 DNA sequence: TGTGCCAGCAGTCCGAGACTAGCGGATTTATACGAGCAGTACTTC. Encoded protein: CASSPRLADLYEQYF. The chain uses TRBV27 and TRBJ2-7; 9 bases line up with TRBD2. The ends lost 5 bases at V and 4 bases at J; junction bases unmatched: 9. From germline, CDR1 is MNHEY and CDR2 SMNVEV (reference sequence). The CDR3 consists of 15 residues.

This clonotype showed up just a few times. The gene calls are TRBV20-1 and TRBJ1-5; 8 bases fit TRBD1. V was clipped by 2 bases and J by 2 bases; unmatched bases: 8. CDR3 length: 16 residues. CDR1 and CDR2 from the germline V gene are DFQATT and SNEGSKA (reference sequence). Here the CDR3 DNA reads TGCAGTGCTAGACCCGACAGGGGTGTAGGCAATCAGCCCCAGCATTTT. This gives the protein CSARPDRGVGNQPQHF.

A few counts support this clonotype. The chain is built from TRBV7-9 and TRBJ2-7, with D unresolved. Germline CDR1 SEHNR, CDR2 FQNEAQ (reference sequence). V was trimmed by 4 bases and J by 5 bases, leaving 15 bases between them. This CDR3 spans 14 amino acids. CDR3 bases: TGTGCCAGCAGCTCAGACCTGTTTCGGAACGAGCAGTACTTC. It yields the protein CASSSDLFRNEQYF. Based on the CDR3 plus reference TRBV7-9 and TRBJ2-7, the full variable domain is DTGVSQNPRHKITKRGQNVTFRCDPISEHNRLYWYRQTLGQGPEFLTYFQNEAQLEKSRLLSDRFSAERPKGSFSTLEIQRTEQGDSAMYLCASSSDLFRNEQYFGPGTRLTVT.

V and J are TRBV6-1 and TRBJ1-1; 10 nucleotides match TRBD1. CDR3 length: 15 amino acids. The germline gives CDR1 MNHNS, CDR2 SASEGT. V lost 3 bases, J lost 2 bases, and 3 bases stayed unmatched. The CDR3 sequence is CASSDGTGVNTEAFF. The CDR3 nucleotides are TGTGCCAGCAGTGATGGGACAGGGGTTAACACTGAAGCTTTCTTT.

In its sample, this clonotype was seen a few times. The rearrangement uses TRBV27 and TRBJ2-1, with 12 positions matching TRBD2. The CDR3 contains 15 residues. V lost 5 bases to trimming and J lost 11 bases; unmatched junction nucleotides: 10. The germline V gene encodes CDR1 MNHEY and CDR2 SMNVEV (reference sequence). CDR3 amino acids: CASSDPGLAGEKQFF. CDR3 nucleotide sequence: TGTGCCAGCAGTGACCCGGGACTAGCGGGCGAGAAGCAGTTCTTC.

There are a few counts of this clonotype. The V and J genes are TRBV12-3 or TRBV12-4 and TRBJ1-1; D possibly corresponds to TRBD1 (6 bases). Trimming removed 3 bases at V and 4 bases at J, with 21 bases between. This CDR3 is built from 17 residues. CDR3 in amino acids: CASSFNPRGQWGTEAFF. CDR3 DNA sequence: TGTGCCAGCAGTTTTAATCCCCGCGGACAGTGGGGCACTGAAGCTTTCTTT.

The chain employs TRBV7-6 and TRBJ1-2; D unresolved. CDR1 is SGHVS and CDR2 is FNYEAQ in the germline V gene. V lost 1 base and J 2 bases, leaving 11 bases between the germline ends. The CDR3 runs 15 residues. CDR3 loop: CASSLGHNQNYGYTF. CDR3 nucleotide sequence: TGTGCCAGCAGCTTAGGACACAATCAAAACTATGGCTACACCTTC. Using reference TRBV7-6 and TRBJ1-2 for the parts outside the CDR3, the full variable domain is GAGVSQSPRYKVTKRGQDVALRCDPISGHVSLYWYRQALGQGPEFLTYFNYEAQQDKSGLPNDRFSAERPEGSISTLTIQRTEQRDSAMYRCASSLGHNQNYGYTFGSGTRLTVV.